This section outlines one T cell receptor beta chain sequence together with its context. The antigen it recognizes is unknown. Including the terminal cysteine and phenylalanine, the CDR3 comprises 16 residues. Only the CDR3 region is kept as DNA, spanning 48 bases read in frame from base 1. Taken from the germline V gene, the CDR1 and CDR2 loops are SGHTA and FQGNSA. V was cut back by 5 bases and J by 3 bases, leaving a gap of 20 bases between them. The protocol used for the library was the immunoSEQ multiplex PCR assay. The multiplex PCR relied on a mix of 60 forward primers for TCR Vbeta segments and 13 reverse primers for TCR Jbeta segments. A multiplex PCR assay on genomic DNA amplified the CDR3 region of rearranged TCR beta genes. On the Illumina HiSeq System, the amplified TCR beta libraries were sequenced as 87-base-pair reads. The source study handled its data this way. In a later analysis, tens of millions of unique TCR beta chains were counted across the roughly 610 repertoires, and some 10 million of these chains were shared by at least two donors. Raw reads were error-corrected and collapsed into unique sequences with a nearest-neighbor algorithm that merged closely related sequences to remove PCR and sequencing errors. Alignment of CDR3 sequences to IMGT reference sequences was used to assign V, D and J gene segments. For a sequence to be retained, a match of at least six nucleotides was required to both a V gene segment and a J gene segment. A rearrangement counted as productive if the CDR3 had no stop codons and remained in frame with V and J, and every other rearrangement counted as non-productive. CDR3 was defined according to IMGT convention as the region running from the second conserved V-encoded cysteine to the conserved J-encoded phenylalanine. The earlier analysis of some 540 of the donors excluded any sequence lacking an unambiguous match to a single V gene segment. An earlier analysis of approximately 590 of the donors classified V segments as functional when productive rearrangements were above 56.7% and as segregating when the standard deviation between donors was above 5%. To diagnose cytomegalovirus status from the catalog of TCR beta chain sequences, a statistical classification framework was built. In a later analysis, TCR nucleotide sequences were compared against IMGT/GENE-DB human TR gene sequences so that V and J genes could be assigned. Using the TCRdist pipeline, a later analysis assigned CDR3 sequences along with most-parsimonious VDJ recombination scenarios. A later analysis defined each TCR beta chain by its CDR3 amino acid sequence plus V-gene family, and excluded reads lacking a unique V-gene family. A later analysis removed 592 highly shared, low-generation-probability nucleotide sequences to deal with suspected cross-contamination and a sequencing artifact. In a later analysis, a clonal expansion index for each public chain was calculated from normalized within-repertoire ranks of inferred template counts. In a later analysis, generation probabilities were computed using a VDJ recombination model fitted to out-of-frame rearrangements, and the results were checked against IGoR. A later analysis scored TCR-TCR, TCR-HLA and TCR-CMV co-occurrence with hypergeometric tests, applying a repertoire-size bias correction to TCR pairs. In a later analysis, false discovery rates were estimated by permuting HLA or CMV assignments 20 times. A later analysis grouped co-occurring TCRs with DBSCAN, adding TCRdist sequence similarity when clustering within HLA-allele-positive subsets. Repertoires with fewer than 30,000 or more than 120,000 public chains, plus five repertoires with anomalous nucleotide sharing, were excluded from co-occurrence clustering. TCRdb's version of the immuneACCESS table is confined to in-frame rearrangements and falls short of the full clone set. An unresolved V gene accounts for under half of the shortfall where checked; the remainder is of unknown origin. The V and J calls and the clone size are those of that table, but D and trimming were determined from the DNA. This sample's table has entries for approximately 210,000 clones. Clones ranked in the top ten supply around 0.95% of the sample.

The data were taken from a study of cytomegalovirus exposure and HLA in healthy donors (dated by TCRdb to about 2017). As for the study more broadly: According to an earlier analysis of 550 to 750 of the donors, about 179 million T cells yielded 120 million or so unique TCR beta sequences and 276 Gb of sequence data. Around 320 gigabases of sequencing data and approximately 84 million unique TCR sequences were included in an early release covering under 650 HLA-typed donors. Among the roughly 370 genotyped donors, about 83% belonged to the genetic ancestry cluster associated with self-reported Caucasian donors. The aim of the study was to test whether cataloging public T cell receptors could identify signatures of past pathogen exposure. The study used immunosequencing to profile the T cell repertoires of 666 subjects and linked those repertoires to cytomegalovirus serostatus. Besides the first cohort of around 670 subjects, a separate validation cohort made up of 120 or so different subjects was used. To predict cytomegalovirus infection status, the study combined high-throughput TCR immunosequencing, statistical association of individual TCRs with disease status, and machine learning. A later analysis re-analyzed previously published TCR beta repertoires from 500 to 700 donors and added high-resolution HLA genotyping to study TCR occurrence patterns. Rather than drawing on any new phenotypic data, the later analysis identified candidate immune exposures from TCR beta sequences and the way those sequences occurred across donors. In an earlier analysis of roughly 540 of the donors, high-throughput TCR beta sequencing was used to judge whether each TCR beta V gene segment behaved as functional or pseudogenic. Donor age, sex, ethnicity and CMV serostatus were compiled alongside the repertoire data. In a later genetic analysis, genome-wide SNP genotypes for about 65% of the roughly 670 donors were used, and that subset was treated as a discovery cohort. Every repertoire in the discovery cohort had been generated on one and the same sequencing platform. HLA typing included class I and class II loci at four-digit resolution. Typing coverage varied by locus: roughly 629-630 donors for A, B, C, DRB1 and DQB1; about 520 for DQA1; around 570 for DPA1; fewer than 480 for DPB1. Roughly 5 DR-DQ haplotypes were handled as single units for association and clustering, since linkage in the cohort was strong. Among 398 genotyped donors of the cohort, an average of around 250,000 unique TCR beta nucleotide sequences was sequenced per donor, of which roughly 17% were non-productive.

The cohort comprised 550 to 700 healthy bone marrow donors. Cohort members were all nominally healthy when sampled, although unrecorded immune exposures were likely present. The donor tested CMV seropositive and was one of the 289 seropositive cohort members. A peripheral blood sample was collected from each donor, and TCR beta sequencing was performed on peripheral blood mononuclear cells. The Qiagen DNeasy Blood Extraction Kit was used to extract genomic DNA from the blood cell samples. What the work shows at the level of the full study, not this receptor alone: In a later genetic analysis, a missense DCLRE1C variant was associated with V-gene and J-gene trimming of TCR beta chains, and the association was replicated in an independent cohort. Because HLA typing was missing for some donors at each locus, association tests included only the typed subset. The authors suggested that the approach could potentially be generalized to other disease states and immunological phenotypes. A few of the identified cytomegalovirus-associated TCR beta chains were confirmed in vitro to be specific for cytomegalovirus antigens. A later analysis found that HLA-associated TCR beta chains were more clonally expanded and had lower generation probabilities than equally common non-associated chains. In a later analysis, 16,951 TCR beta sequences were associated with specific HLA alleles at a false discovery rate of 0.05. Most TCR sequences were observed very rarely across donors, whereas some public TCRs were present in many individuals. Roughly uniform sequencing depth across donors was assumed in presence/absence analyses, although this assumption may not hold. In a later analysis, several top co-occurrence clusters were reported to appear linked to parvovirus B19, influenza, CMV and Epstein-Barr virus. A later analysis found that most CMV-associated TCR beta chains appeared HLA-restricted, with HLA associations seemingly driven largely by CMV exposure. In an earlier analysis of approximately 600 of the donors, most TCR beta V segments were observed in productive rearrangements about 87% or about 30% of the time, broadly matching IMGT annotations. Roughly 17 rarely observed V segments, including chromosome 9 orphons, were excluded from the earlier analysis of just under 600 of the donors because counts were too low. Only TCR beta chains were sequenced in this cohort, and the absence of alpha or paired-chain data limited detectable features. A later analysis found that TCR association rates varied across HLA loci, with DRB1 alleles showing the most associated TCRs and HLA-C alleles the fewest. When HLA alleles, especially DR and DQ, strongly co-occurred, TCR associations were difficult to assign to individual alleles. Correlated functional status among segregating V segments might reflect linkage disequilibrium, but an unknown experimental factor could not be ruled out. Because the 87-base-pair reads could not distinguish some IMGT-functional V segments, including TRBV6-2 and TRBV6-3, those segments were excluded. A further reported finding was that TCR beta sequences accurately predicted the HLA-A and HLA-B alleles for most subjects in the first cohort. Cytomegalovirus status was reported to be diagnosed by the classifier with high specificity and sensitivity in both the original and validation cohorts. The study listed approximately 150 TCR beta chains as associated with cytomegalovirus. According to a later genetic analysis, donors in an Asian-associated ancestry cluster had fewer N-insertions in productive TCRs than the approximately 670-donor mean. A cluster of highly shared sequence variants was judged likely to be a technical artifact of the sequencing pipeline. CMV serostatus was the only immune exposure information available for the cohort.

The receptor was isolated from a woman between 25 and 40 years old in good health and CMV-seropositive. Material: PBMCs. The rearrangement combines TRBV7-2 with TRBJ2-7; a tentative D call is TRBD2 (6 bases match). Here is the DNA: TGTGCCAGCAGCCCGACTCATTTAGCGGTCCTCTACGAGCAGTACTTC. Translation gives CASSPTHLAVLYEQYF.